This TCR delta chain emerged from a study of γδ T cells in repeated Plasmodium falciparum infection. Study-level findings and limits: Malian children's Vdelta2-negative repertoires appeared more expanded and less diverse than Australians'. Many TCRgamma sequences overlapped between individuals in stable Vgamma9/Vdelta2+ repertoires.

This clone turned up a few times. Its antigen is not known. A far larger clone differs by one base, so this is likely a read error. Other DNA variants within this sample encode the same CDR3. Each sorted gammadelta sample had TRG and TRD chains sequenced. TCRdb re-called the multiplex PCR reads through CATT. The sample lists some 51,000 delta-chain clones, around 2% occurring once. The V end lost 5 bases, the J end lost 5 bases, and 18 bases lay between the germline ends. The germline V gene has CDR1 TSWWSYY and CDR2 QGS. CDR3 size: 15 residues. Bulk repertoires came from Vgamma9/Vdelta2+ or Vdelta2-negative gammadelta T cells flow-sorted from PBMC.

The receptor comes from a pool of human donors (malaria-infected and uninfected, not separated). Sequenced: gamma-delta T cells from blood. V usage is TRDV1 and J usage is TRDJ1; D may be TRDD3 (5 bases). Germline matching of the DNA provided the J gene here, since TCRdb leaves it blank. The CDR3 reads CALGSTYPLGDKLIF. CDR3 DNA: TGTGCTCTTGGGTCCACTTATCCGTTGGGGGATAAACTCATCTTT.